This entry features one T cell receptor (beta chain) sequence. These data originate in a study of blood T cell repertoires in COVID-19. Looking at the study overall: T cells, B-cell-depleted T cells, or PBMCs supplied cDNA or gDNA.

The V gene end was trimmed by 1 base and the J gene end by 3 bases; junction bases not matched to a gene: 8. Germline lookup yields CDR1 LGHNA and CDR2 YNFKEQ. This CDR3 comprises 17 residues. Using immunoSEQ multiplex PCR, the repertoire was profiled, and TCRdb retains in-frame clones only, with some absent. This sample has a few hundred thousand clones; about four fifths occur once, and the top ten carry 2% to 2.5%. The chain joins TRBV4-2 to TRBJ1-2, with TRBD1 matching over 10 bases. The sample consisted of peripheral blood. This clonotype was sampled from a woman aged 55 to 70 with acute or convalescent COVID-19. CDR3: CASSQVPGQGNYYGYTF. The CDR3 bases are TGTGCCAGCAGCCAAGTCCCGGGACAGGGGAACTACTATGGCTACACCTTC.